This is a list of T cell receptor beta chains from one sample in a study of blood T cell repertoires in COVID-19. Produced via immunoSEQ multiplex PCR; TCRdb's table is partial and in-frame only. The sample yields approximately 240,000 clones, more than 70% seen once. The sequencing input was peripheral blood. These receptors came from a woman aged 40-49 years who had recovered from COVID-19. Both conserved end residues are part of each CDR3. Each record gives: D gene, clone size, J gene, V gene, CDR3 protein, CDR3 DNA. The D gene is left open where the match is weak. Clone size appears in some rows only: once, few, many, or a class for an expanded clone.

. . TRBJ1-5 TRBV19 CASSMRSRPQHF TGTGCCAGTAGTATGAGGTCCCGGCCCCAGCATTTT
TRBD1 . TRBJ2-1 TRBV3-1/TRBV3-2 CASSQTDRGQFF TGTGCCAGCAGCCAAACCGACAGGGGGCAGTTCTTC
TRBD2 . TRBJ2-7 TRBV7-2 CASSRSGNSYEQYF TGTGCCAGCAGCCGTAGCGGGAACTCCTACGAGCAGTACTTC
. . TRBJ2-3 TRBV5-1 CASSFFPPTGQRSGISTDTQYF TGCGCCAGCAGCTTTTTTCCCCCGACAGGCCAGAGAAGCGGGATTAGCACAGATACGCAGTATTTT
TRBD2 . TRBJ2-1 TRBV5-1 CASSLAASGINEQFF TGCGCCAGCAGCTTGGCGGCTAGCGGAATAAATGAGCAGTTCTTC
TRBD2 few TRBJ2-7 TRBV6-6 CASSPPGLAPYEQYF TGTGCCAGCAGCCCGCCGGGACTAGCGCCTTACGAGCAGTACTTC
. few TRBJ1-5 TRBV19 CASSMGGTSNQPQHF TGTGCCAGTAGTATGGGGGGAACGAGCAATCAGCCCCAGCATTTT
. . TRBJ1-2 TRBV30 CAWSQANGYTF TGTGCCTGGAGTCAGGCTAATGGCTACACCTTC
TRBD2 . TRBJ2-3 TRBV28 CASSFGSGADTDTQYF TGTGCCAGCAGTTTCGGCAGCGGGGCAGACACAGATACGCAGTATTTT
. . TRBJ1-4 TRBV18 CASSPGVPGLNEKLFF TGTGCCAGCTCACCTGGGGTGCCGGGACTTAATGAAAAACTGTTTTTT
TRBD2 . TRBJ2-3 TRBV13 CASSSRTSGRADTQYF TGTGCCAGCAGCTCCCGGACTAGCGGGAGAGCAGATACGCAGTATTTT
. . TRBJ2-3 TRBV12-5 CASGLGAATVNTDTQYF TGTGCTAGTGGTTTGGGGGCCGCGACAGTTAACACAGATACGCAGTATTTT
TRBD2 . TRBJ2-2 TRBV30 CAWNGLAGRRGTGELFF TGTGCCTGGAATGGACTAGCGGGAAGGCGGGGCACCGGGGAGCTGTTTTTT
TRBD1 . TRBJ1-2 TRBV7-8 CASSPQYGTVSLGYTF TGTGCCAGCAGCCCACAATACGGGACAGTTTCTTTGGGCTACACCTTC
TRBD1 . TRBJ1-5 TRBV5-1 CASSLDGTGGMGQPQHF TGCGCCAGCAGCTTGGACGGGACAGGGGGTATGGGTCAGCCCCAGCATTTT
TRBD2 . TRBJ2-7 TRBV6-4 CASSILAAFCYEQYF TGTGCCAGCAGCATTCTAGCGGCTTTCTGTTACGAGCAGTACTTC
TRBD1 . TRBJ1-1 TRBV7-2 CASSLATGGGSTEAFF TGTGCCAGCAGCTTAGCGACAGGGGGAGGGAGCACTGAAGCTTTCTTT
. . TRBJ1-2 TRBV6-2/TRBV6-3 CASSYPNYGYTF TGTGCCAGCAGTTACCCGAACTATGGCTACACCTTC
TRBD1 . TRBJ2-7 TRBV18 CASSLAGTGHYEQYF TGTGCCAGCTCACTTGCCGGGACAGGACACTACGAGCAGTACTTC
TRBD1 few TRBJ1-6 TRBV7-2 CASSPRGQYNSPLHF TGTGCCAGCAGCCCAAGGGGGCAGTATAATTCACCCCTCCACTTT
. . TRBJ1-5 TRBV5-8 CASSPGKGNQPQHF TGTGCCAGCAGCCCAGGGAAGGGCAATCAGCCCCAGCATTTT
TRBD1 . TRBJ1-2 TRBV25-1 CASRASLGQDYGYTF TGTGCCAGCAGAGCTTCCCTGGGACAGGACTATGGCTACACCTTC
. . TRBJ1-5 TRBV30 CAWSSGTPGDMRNQPQHF TGTGCCTGGAGTTCTGGGACTCCAGGTGATATGCGCAATCAGCCCCAGCATTTT
. . TRBJ2-7 TRBV6-2/TRBV6-3 CASSDRGPTYEQYF TGTGCCAGCAGTGATCGAGGGCCAACCTACGAGCAGTACTTC
. few TRBJ2-7 TRBV12-3/TRBV12-4 CASSAGRVYEQYF TGTGCCAGCAGTGCCGGGAGAGTCTACGAGCAGTACTTC
TRBD1 . TRBJ2-7 TRBV27 CASSPRGTDIYEQYF TGTGCCAGCAGTCCTAGGGGGACAGACATCTACGAGCAGTACTTC
. . TRBJ2-5 TRBV21-1 CASSKLGERTGGLSAKETQYF TGTGCCAGCAGCAAATTGGGGGAGAGGACAGGGGGTCTCTCAGCCAAAGAGACCCAGTACTTC
TRBD2 . TRBJ2-5 TRBV18 CASSPIAREAQETQYF TGTGCCAGCTCACCGATCGCGCGGGAGGCCCAAGAGACCCAGTACTTC
TRBD2 . TRBJ2-5 TRBV9 CASSLAGRRETQYF TGTGCCAGCAGTCTAGCGGGGCGGAGGGAGACCCAGTACTTC
TRBD2 . TRBJ2-7 TRBV6-6 CASTGGGGSYEQYF TGTGCCAGCACAGGCGGGGGGGGCTCCTACGAGCAGTACTTC
. . TRBJ2-1 TRBV6-2/TRBV6-3 CASSYSGAGLYNEQFF TGTGCCAGCAGTTACTCGGGGGCAGGGCTATACAATGAGCAGTTCTTC
. once TRBJ2-6 TRBV19 CASSILQGSGANVLTF TGTGCCAGTAGTATATTACAGGGCTCTGGGGCCAACGTCCTGACTTTC
TRBD2 . TRBJ2-5 TRBV6-1 CASSELAGLVGGETQYF TGTGCCAGCAGTGAATTGGCGGGACTAGTGGGCGGAGAGACCCAGTACTTC
. . TRBJ2-5 TRBV5-1 CASTPGMNSPQETQYF TGCGCCAGCACCCCGGGGATGAATTCTCCCCAAGAGACCCAGTACTTC
TRBD1 . TRBJ2-1 TRBV20-1 CSASSPWGQGGGSSYNEQFF TGCAGTGCTAGTTCCCCATGGGGACAGGGTGGGGGATCCTCCTACAATGAGCAGTTCTTC
TRBD1 once TRBJ1-2 TRBV18 CASSPWDRGTYGYTF TGTGCCAGCTCACCATGGGACAGGGGGACCTATGGCTACACCTTC
. . TRBJ1-2 TRBV5-1 CASSLAGRGTYGYTF TGCGCCAGCAGCTTGGCCGGACGGGGTACCTATGGCTACACCTTC
. few TRBJ1-6 TRBV3-1/TRBV3-2 CASSQVATGRNSPLHF TGTGCCAGCAGCCAAGTAGCGACAGGCAGAAATTCACCCCTCCACTTT
. . TRBJ1-2 TRBV3-1/TRBV3-2 CASSQADYGYTF TGTGCCAGCAGCCAAGCGGACTATGGCTACACCTTC
TRBD2 . TRBJ2-7 TRBV24-1 CATSDSSGGGQLKQYF TGTGCCACCAGTGATTCTAGCGGGGGAGGACAATTAAAGCAGTACTTC
TRBD2 . TRBJ2-1 TRBV5-4 CASTGGGNEQFF TGTGCCAGCACCGGGGGGGGCAATGAGCAGTTCTTC
. . TRBJ1-2 TRBV4-3 CASSQGGGGEGYTF TGCGCCAGCAGCCAAGGAGGAGGGGGGGAAGGCTACACCTTC
. . TRBJ1-3 TRBV15 CATSRDGGTRGRNTIYF TGTGCCACCAGCAGAGATGGGGGTACCAGGGGCCGAAACACCATATATTTT
TRBD2 . TRBJ2-1 TRBV24-1 CATSEGLGLAGGDEQFF TGTGCCACCAGTGAGGGCCTGGGACTAGCGGGAGGGGATGAGCAGTTCTTC
. . TRBJ2-2 TRBV3-1/TRBV3-2 CASSQGSPGQTTGELFF TGTGCCAGCAGCCAAGGATCCCCCGGACAGACTACCGGGGAGCTGTTTTTT
TRBD1 few TRBJ2-7 TRBV5-1 CASSFDRASYEQYF TGCGCCAGCAGCTTCGACAGGGCATCCTACGAGCAGTACTTC
TRBD1 . TRBJ1-6 TRBV2 CASGEQGAWSPLHF TGTGCCAGCGGTGAGCAGGGGGCATGGTCACCCCTCCACTTT
TRBD2 . TRBJ2-1 TRBV4-2 CASSLNPGLAGVNEQFF TGTGCCAGCAGCCTCAACCCGGGGCTAGCGGGAGTTAATGAGCAGTTCTTC
. few TRBJ2-7 TRBV18 CASSPPDSYEQYF TGTGCCAGCTCACCACCGGACAGCTACGAGCAGTACTTC
TRBD1 . TRBJ1-2 TRBV6-2/TRBV6-3 CASSYSGTGAHGYTF TGTGCCAGCAGTTACTCTGGGACAGGGGCCCATGGCTACACCTTC
TRBD1 . TRBJ2-2 TRBV5-1 CASRGQGANGELFF TGCGCCAGCAGAGGACAGGGAGCCAACGGGGAGCTGTTTTTT
. . TRBJ2-1 TRBV7-2 CASVMEVYNEQFF TGTGCCAGCGTCATGGAGGTCTACAATGAGCAGTTCTTC
TRBD1 . TRBJ2-2 TRBV18 CASSLRAGTGDTGELFF TGTGCCAGCTCACTACGCGCCGGGACAGGTGATACCGGGGAGCTGTTTTTT
TRBD1 . TRBJ1-4 TRBV30 CAWSLDRVNEKLFF TGTGCCTGGAGCTTGGACAGGGTTAATGAAAAACTGTTTTTT